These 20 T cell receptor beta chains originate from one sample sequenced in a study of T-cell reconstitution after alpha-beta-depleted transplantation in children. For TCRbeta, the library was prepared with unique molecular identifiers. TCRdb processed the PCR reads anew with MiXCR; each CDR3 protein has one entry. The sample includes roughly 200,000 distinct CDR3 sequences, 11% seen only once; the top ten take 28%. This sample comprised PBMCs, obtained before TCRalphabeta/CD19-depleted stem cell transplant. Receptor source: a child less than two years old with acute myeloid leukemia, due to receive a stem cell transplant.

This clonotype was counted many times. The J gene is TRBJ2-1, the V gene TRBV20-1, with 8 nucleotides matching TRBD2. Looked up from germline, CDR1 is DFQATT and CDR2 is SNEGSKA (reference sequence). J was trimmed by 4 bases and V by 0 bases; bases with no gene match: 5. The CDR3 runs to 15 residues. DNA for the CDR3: TGCAGTGCTAGAGATCCCGGCGGGAGGTACAATGAGCAGTTCTTC. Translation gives CSARDPGGRYNEQFF.

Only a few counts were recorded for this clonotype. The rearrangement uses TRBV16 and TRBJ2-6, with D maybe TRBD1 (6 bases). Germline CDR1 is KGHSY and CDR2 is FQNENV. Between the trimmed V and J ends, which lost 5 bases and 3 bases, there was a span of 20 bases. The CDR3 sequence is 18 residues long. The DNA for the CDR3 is TGTGCCAGCAGCACCAGACAGGTGCTATTGGGTGGGGCCAACGTCCTGACTTTC. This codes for CASSTRQVLLGGANVLTF.

The CDR3 DNA sequence: TGTGCCAGCAGCTTAGTCACACCCTCCGGGGTTCTCTACGAGCAGTACTTC. Amino acids: CASSLVTPSGVLYEQYF. The chain links TRBV7-9 to TRBJ2-7, with D maybe TRBD2 (5 bases). CDR1 is SEHNR, CDR2 FQNEAQ, per germline (reference sequence). V lost 1 base, J lost 3 bases, and 19 bases lay in between. CDR3 size: 17 residues.

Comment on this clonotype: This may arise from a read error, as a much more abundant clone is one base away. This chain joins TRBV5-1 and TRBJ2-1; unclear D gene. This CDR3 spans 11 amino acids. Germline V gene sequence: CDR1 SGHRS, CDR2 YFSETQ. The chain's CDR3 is CASSTDNDQFF. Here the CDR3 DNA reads TGCGCCAGCAGCACCGACAATGACCAGTTCTTC.

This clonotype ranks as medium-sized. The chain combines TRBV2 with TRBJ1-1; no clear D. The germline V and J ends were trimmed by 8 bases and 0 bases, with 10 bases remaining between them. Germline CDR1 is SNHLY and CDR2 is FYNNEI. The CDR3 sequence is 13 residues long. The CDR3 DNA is TGTGCCAGCCGAGACAATTTGAACACTGAAGCTTTCTTT. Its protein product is CASRDNLNTEAFF.

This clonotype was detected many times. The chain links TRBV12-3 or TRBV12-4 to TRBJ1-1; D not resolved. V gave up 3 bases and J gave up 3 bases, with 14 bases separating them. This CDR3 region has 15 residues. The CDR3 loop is CASSLAKGFDTEAFF. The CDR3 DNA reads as TGTGCCAGCAGTTTGGCGAAGGGCTTTGACACTGAAGCTTTCTTT.

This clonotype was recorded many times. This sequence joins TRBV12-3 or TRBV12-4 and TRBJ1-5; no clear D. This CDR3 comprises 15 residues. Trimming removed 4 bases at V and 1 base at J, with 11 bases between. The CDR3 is CASSSGSLSNQPQHF. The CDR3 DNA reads TGTGCCAGCAGTTCCGGCAGCCTGAGCAATCAGCCCCAGCATTTT.

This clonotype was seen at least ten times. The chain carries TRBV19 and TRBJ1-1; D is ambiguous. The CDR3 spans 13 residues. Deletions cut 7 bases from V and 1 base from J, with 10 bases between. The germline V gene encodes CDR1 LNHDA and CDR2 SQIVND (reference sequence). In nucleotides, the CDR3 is TGTGCCAGTACGGATTTCGGGAACACTGAAGCTTTCTTT. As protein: CASTDFGNTEAFF. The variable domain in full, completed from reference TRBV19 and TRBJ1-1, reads DGGITQSPKYLFRKEGQNVTLSCEQNLNHDAMYWYRQDPGQGLRLIYYSQIVNDFQKGDIAEGYSVSREKKESFPLTVTSAQKNPTAFYLCASTDFGNTEAFFGQGTRLTVV.

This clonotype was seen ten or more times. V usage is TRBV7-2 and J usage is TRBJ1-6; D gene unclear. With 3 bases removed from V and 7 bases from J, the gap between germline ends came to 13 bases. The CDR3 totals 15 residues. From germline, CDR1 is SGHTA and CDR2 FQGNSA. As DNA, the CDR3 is TGTGCCAGCAGCTTGGTAGGGCAAATAAATTCACCCCTCCACTTT. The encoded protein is CASSLVGQINSPLHF.

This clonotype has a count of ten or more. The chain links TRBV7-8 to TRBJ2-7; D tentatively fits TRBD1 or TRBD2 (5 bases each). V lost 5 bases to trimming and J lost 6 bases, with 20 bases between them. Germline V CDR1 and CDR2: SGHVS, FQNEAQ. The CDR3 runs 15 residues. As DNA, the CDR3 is TGTGCCAGCAGCCCTAGCCCCCAGGGTACGGCCGAGCAGTACTTC. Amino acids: CASSPSPQGTAEQYF.

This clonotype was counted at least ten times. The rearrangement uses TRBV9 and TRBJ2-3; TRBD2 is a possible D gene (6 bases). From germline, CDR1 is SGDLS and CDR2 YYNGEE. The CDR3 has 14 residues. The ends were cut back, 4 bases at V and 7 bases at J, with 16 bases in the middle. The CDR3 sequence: CASSSSDAGNTQYF. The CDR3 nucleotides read TGTGCCAGCAGCTCTAGCGACGCGGGGAATACGCAGTATTTT. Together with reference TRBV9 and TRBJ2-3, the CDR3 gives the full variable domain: DSGVTQTPKHLITATGQRVTLRCSPRSGDLSVYWYQQSLDQGLQFLIQYYNGEERAKGNILERFSAQQFPDLHSELNLSSLELGDSALYFCASSSSDAGNTQYFGPGTRLTVL.

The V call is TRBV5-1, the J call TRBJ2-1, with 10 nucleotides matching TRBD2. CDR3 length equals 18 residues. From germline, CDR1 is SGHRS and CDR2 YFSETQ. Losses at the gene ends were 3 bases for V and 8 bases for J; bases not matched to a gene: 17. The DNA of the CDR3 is TGCGCCAGCAGCTCCCAAATCTCGAGCGGGGGGGCTTTCGATGAGCAGTTCTTC. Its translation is CASSSQISSGGAFDEQFF.

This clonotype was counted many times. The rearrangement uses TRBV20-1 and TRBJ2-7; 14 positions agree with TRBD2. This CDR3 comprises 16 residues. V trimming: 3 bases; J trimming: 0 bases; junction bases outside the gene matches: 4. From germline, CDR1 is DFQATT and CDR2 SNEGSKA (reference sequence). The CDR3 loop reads CSARGTSGGTSYEQYF. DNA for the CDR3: TGCAGTGCTAGGGGGACTAGCGGGGGAACCTCCTACGAGCAGTACTTC.

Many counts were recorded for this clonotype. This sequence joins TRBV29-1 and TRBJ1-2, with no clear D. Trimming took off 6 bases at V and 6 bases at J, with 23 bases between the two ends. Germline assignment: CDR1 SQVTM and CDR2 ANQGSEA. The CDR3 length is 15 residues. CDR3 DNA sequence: TGCAGCGTCCCAATTGGACGGCCCGTCGAGAATGGCTACACCTTC. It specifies CSVPIGRPVENGYTF.

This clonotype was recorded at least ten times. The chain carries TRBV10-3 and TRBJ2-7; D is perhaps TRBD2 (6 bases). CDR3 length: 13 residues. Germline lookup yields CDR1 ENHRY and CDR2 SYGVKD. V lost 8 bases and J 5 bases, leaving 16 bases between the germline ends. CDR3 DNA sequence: TGTGCCATCTCGTCGGGGGTTCGGGACGAGCAGTACTTC. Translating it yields CAISSGVRDEQYF.

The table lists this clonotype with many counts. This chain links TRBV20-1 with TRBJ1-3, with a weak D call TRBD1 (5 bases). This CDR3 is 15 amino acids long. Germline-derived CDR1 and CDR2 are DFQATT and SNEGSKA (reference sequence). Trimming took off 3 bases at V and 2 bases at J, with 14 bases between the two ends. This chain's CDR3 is CSAREGLSAGNTIYF. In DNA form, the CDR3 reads TGCAGTGCTAGGGAGGGGCTCTCGGCTGGAAACACCATATATTTT.

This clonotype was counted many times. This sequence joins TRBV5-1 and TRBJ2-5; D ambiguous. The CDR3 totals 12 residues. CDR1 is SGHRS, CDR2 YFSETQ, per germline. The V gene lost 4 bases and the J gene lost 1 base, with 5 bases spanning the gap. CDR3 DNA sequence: TGCGCCAGCAGCCAGATCCAAGAGACCCAGTACTTC. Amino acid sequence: CASSQIQETQYF.

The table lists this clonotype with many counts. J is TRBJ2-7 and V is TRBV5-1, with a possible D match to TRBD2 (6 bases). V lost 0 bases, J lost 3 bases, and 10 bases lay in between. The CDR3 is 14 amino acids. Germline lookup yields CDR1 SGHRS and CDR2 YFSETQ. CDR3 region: CASSLEASVYEQYF. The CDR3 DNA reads TGCGCCAGCAGCTTGGAGGCTAGCGTCTACGAGCAGTACTTC.

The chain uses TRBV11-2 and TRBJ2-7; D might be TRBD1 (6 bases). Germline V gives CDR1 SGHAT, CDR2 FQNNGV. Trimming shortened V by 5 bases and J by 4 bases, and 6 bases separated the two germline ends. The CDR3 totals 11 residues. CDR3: CASSDRYEQYF. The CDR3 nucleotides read TGTGCCAGCAGCGACAGGTACGAGCAGTACTTC.

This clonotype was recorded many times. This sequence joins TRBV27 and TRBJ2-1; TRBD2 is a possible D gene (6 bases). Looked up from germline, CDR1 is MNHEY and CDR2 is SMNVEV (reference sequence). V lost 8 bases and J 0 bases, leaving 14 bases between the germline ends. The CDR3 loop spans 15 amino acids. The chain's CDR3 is CASVEGSGSYNEQFF. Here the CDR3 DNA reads TGTGCCAGCGTGGAAGGTAGCGGCTCCTACAATGAGCAGTTCTTC.